This is a list of T cell receptor beta chains from one sample in a study of response to subunit inactivated influenza vaccine. TCRdb re-called the RT-PCR reads through MiXCR, storing one row per CDR3 protein. The data contain more than 150,000 distinct CDR3 sequences, nearly 9.5% of them seen just once; the ten biggest clones take up around 9.9%. The sample was non-naive T cells sorted from PBMCs, taken on the day of vaccination. The source is a middle-aged man who received an inactivated influenza vaccine. CDR3s include the opening cysteine and the closing phenylalanine or tryptophan. The D gene is left open where the match is weak. The size entry is marked missing in some rows and otherwise reads once, few, many or a size class.

>many|TRBV21-1|.|TRBJ1-6
TGTGCCAGCAGCAAGGTTACAGGCCCATATTCACCCCTCCACTTT
CASSKVTGPYSPLHF
>few|TRBV29-1|.|TRBJ2-1
TGCAGCCCCTGCGAGGCTAGAAACAATGAGCAGTTCTTC
CSPCEARNNEQFF
>many|TRBV20-1|.|TRBJ2-2
TGCAGTGCGCGTCAAGCGCGGGTGTCCGGGGAGCTGTTTTTT
CSARQARVSGELFF
>few|TRBV5-1|.|TRBJ2-3
TGCGCCAGCAGCTTGGGACAGGCTAGGGGCACAGATACGCAGTATTTT
CASSLGQARGTDTQYF
>few|TRBV11-2|TRBD1|TRBJ1-4
TGTGCCAGCAGGAAGACAGGGACCTATGCTAATGAAAAACTGTTTTTT
CASRKTGTYANEKLFF
>.|TRBV11-2|TRBD1|TRBJ2-1
TGTGCCAGCAGCTTAGCCTGGACAGGGTACTACAATGAGCAGTTCTTC
CASSLAWTGYYNEQFF
>few|TRBV24-1|.|TRBJ2-3
TGTGCCACCAGTTCCGGGGGCCCCAGCACAGATACGCAGTATTTT
CATSSGGPSTDTQYF
>.|TRBV24-1|.|TRBJ2-1
TGTGCCACCAGTGATTTGCGGGGCACAGACAATGAGCAGTTCTTC
CATSDLRGTDNEQFF
>.|TRBV6-5|.|TRBJ2-7
TGTGCCAGCAGTTCCCCGGGCCCGGGCGGGTACGAGCAGTACTTC
CASSSPGPGGYEQYF
>.|TRBV20-1|TRBD2|TRBJ2-7
TGCAGTGCTAGATTCGGGCTAGCGGGGATCTACGAGCAGTACTTC
CSARFGLAGIYEQYF
>.|TRBV10-3|TRBD1|TRBJ2-7
TGTGCCATCAGTGCCGGTAGGGGGGACAGGGGGTCCGAGCAGTACTTC
CAISAGRGDRGSEQYF
>many|TRBV12-3/TRBV12-4|TRBD1|TRBJ2-7
TGTGCCAGCAGTCACGGGACAGGGGTCACCTACGAGCAGTACTTC
CASSHGTGVTYEQYF
>few|TRBV28|.|TRBJ2-7
TGTGCCAGCAGTTTGGTCGGGGGGCCTTCCTCCTACGAGCAGTACTTC
CASSLVGGPSSYEQYF
>.|TRBV14|.|TRBJ2-3
TGTGCCAGCAGCCAAGCTGTTGGCACAGATACGCAGTATTTT
CASSQAVGTDTQYF
>few|TRBV5-1|.|TRBJ2-7
TGCGCCAGCAGTTCCGACGGTGCCTACGAGCAGTACTTC
CASSSDGAYEQYF
>.|TRBV7-8|.|TRBJ2-2
TGTGCTAGCAGCTCAGCGCCCCCCGGGGAGCTGATTTTT
CASSSAPPGELIF
>many|TRBV6-5|TRBD2|TRBJ2-1
TGTGCCAGCAGTTATCGGGAAGGAACTAGCGGGGTTAATGAGCAGTTCTTC
CASSYREGTSGVNEQFF
>once|TRBV20-1|.|TRBJ2-7
TGCAGTGCTACGGACTATATAATTACCTACGAGCAGTACTTC
CSATDYIITYEQYF
>.|TRBV29-1|.|TRBJ1-1
TGCAGCGCCAAAGCGTGGGGACTGAGGGGAGCTTTCTTT
CSAKAWGLRGAFF
>many|TRBV20-1|.|TRBJ2-2
TGCAGTGCTAGAGTGCAGGGACGGACCGGGGAGCTGTTTTTT
CSARVQGRTGELFF
>.|TRBV5-1|.|TRBJ2-5
TGCGCCAGCAGCTTGAAGGGGAGCGGGGAGACCCAGTACTTC
CASSLKGSGETQYF
>few|TRBV7-9|TRBD1|TRBJ2-1
TGTGCCAGCACCCCCGGGACAGGGGTCCATGAGCAGTTCTTC
CASTPGTGVHEQFF
>few|TRBV7-9|TRBD1|TRBJ2-5
TGTGCCAGCAGCGCACCGCGACAGGGATCAGAGACCCAGTACTTC
CASSAPRQGSETQYF
>.|TRBV30|TRBD2|TRBJ2-1
TGTGCCTGGCAAAGACTAGCGGGGGCCTACAATGAGCAGTTCTTC
CAWQRLAGAYNEQFF
>many|TRBV3-1|.|TRBJ2-5
TGTGCCAGCACCTTATACCGGGCAGGAGAAGAGACCCAGTACTTC
CASTLYRAGEETQYF
>few|TRBV6-2/TRBV6-3|.|TRBJ1-6
TGTGCCAGCAGTTACCCAGGATACAATTCACCCCTCCACTTT
CASSYPGYNSPLHF
>.|TRBV20-1|TRBD1|TRBJ2-7
TGCAGTGCCTCCCCAGGGGGCGCGAGGAACTACGAGCAGTACTTC
CSASPGGARNYEQYF
>many|TRBV28|.|TRBJ2-7
TGTGCCAGCAGCCTACCTTCCTCCTACGAGCAGTACTTC
CASSLPSSYEQYF
>many|TRBV11-2|.|TRBJ2-5
TGTGCCAGCAGCAAGGGAAGCGACCAAGAGACCCAGTACTTC
CASSKGSDQETQYF
>.|TRBV10-2|.|TRBJ1-5
TGCGCCAGCAGTGAGTCGGGCAGGGTTCAGCCCCAGCATTTT
CASSESGRVQPQHF
>.|TRBV6-5|TRBD2|TRBJ2-7
TGTGCCAGCAGTTACTCGAGCGGGGGGGCCGGCTTCGAGCAGTACTTC
CASSYSSGGAGFEQYF
>few|TRBV19|TRBD1|TRBJ2-7
TGTGCCAGCGGGACAGGGTATTACGAGCAGTACTTC
CASGTGYYEQYF
>.|TRBV27|.|TRBJ2-3
TGTGCCAGCAGTGCAGAAGGGCTAGGGGCAGATACGCAGTATTTT
CASSAEGLGADTQYF
>.|TRBV6-2/TRBV6-3|TRBD2|TRBJ2-1
TGTGCCAGCAGTAAAGGACTAGCGGGGTACAATGAGCAGTTCTTC
CASSKGLAGYNEQFF